The clone carrying this TCR beta chain appeared a few times. Its target is not known. The sample belongs to a study of T-cell memory formation after mild COVID-19. Study-level results: Several responding clones turned up in pre-infection memory, indicating that cross-reactive memory may have taken part. Contracting clones from day 15 to 85 had balanced CD4/CD8; later expanders favoured CD4+. CD4+ contracting clones were found mainly in CM and EM, and CD8+ ones in EMRA.

V lost 6 bases, J lost 3 bases, and 3 bases stayed unmatched. The CDR3 has 14 residues. The germline gives CDR1 LNHNV, CDR2 YYDKDF (reference sequence). TCRdb re-derived calls from the 5' RACE reads in MiXCR, one entry per CDR3 protein. The repertoire holds fewer than 650,000 distinct CDR3 sequences, with around a sixth as singletons. The rearrangement joins TRBV15 to TRBJ2-5, with 11 positions matching TRBD2. Material for sequencing was PBMCs or a T cell subset sorted from them (not recorded which). The TCR originated in an adult woman who had mild COVID-19 (a few samples of this study predate the infection). Cell type and time point are not known. CDR3 sequence (DNA): TGTGCCACCAGACAGACTAGCGGGAAAGAGACCCAGTACTTC. This encodes CATRQTSGKETQYF.